These 28 T cell receptor beta chains share one sample of origin, sequenced in a study of cytomegalovirus exposure and HLA in healthy donors. Use of 60 Vbeta and 13 Jbeta primers characterized the PCR. Sequencing was performed with immunoSEQ multiplex PCR; in TCRdb, only in-frame clones are kept and a portion is missing. The data show 75,000 to 95,000 clones, around 84% seen once. What was sequenced was PBMCs. These receptor sequences come from a woman aged 40 to 50 in good health and CMV-seropositive.

On this clone itself: Its ends do not fully match the called genes, so a read error is possible. The rearrangement uses TRBV7-9 and TRBJ2-3, with D uncertain. This CDR3 has 12 amino acids. Looked up from germline, CDR1 is SEHNR and CDR2 is FQNEAQ (reference sequence). The CDR3 region has the DNA TGTTCCAGCCGCGCCAGCACAGATACGCAGTATTTT. This sequence encodes CSSRASTDTQYF.

This rearrangement joins TRBV19 to TRBJ1-2, with a tentative D call TRBD1 (5 bases). CDR3 length equals 15 residues. V was cut by 3 bases and J by 2 bases, with 13 bases left in between. Looked up from germline, CDR1 is LNHDA and CDR2 is SQIVND (reference sequence). The CDR3 sequence is CASSMGQGGNYGYTF. For the CDR3, the DNA is TGTGCCAGTAGTATGGGGCAGGGAGGAAACTATGGCTACACCTTC.

V usage is TRBV2 and J usage is TRBJ2-3; D is undetermined. The V end lost 6 bases, the J end lost 5 bases, and 9 bases lay between the germline ends. CDR3 size: 12 residues. Germline V lookup: CDR1 SNHLY, CDR2 FYNNEI. CDR3 sequence (DNA): TGTGCCAGCAGCACTCTAGGAGATACGCAGTATTTT. Protein: CASSTLGDTQYF. Filled out from reference TRBV2 and TRBJ2-3, the complete variable domain reads EPEVTQTPSHQVTQMGQEVILRCVPISNHLYFYWYRQILGQKVEFLVSFYNNEISEKSEIFDDQFSVERPDGSNFTLKIRSTKLEDSAMYFCASSTLGDTQYFGPGTRLTVL.

This clone has just a few counts. The rearrangement uses TRBV4-2 and TRBJ2-5; D possibly corresponds to TRBD1 (6 bases). The CDR3 is 17 residues long. V was cut by 1 base and J by 0 bases, with 15 bases left in between. Germline values: CDR1 LGHNA, CDR2 YNFKEQ. The DNA of the CDR3 is TGTGCCAGCAGCCAAGGAGACCACAGGGTGTACCAAGAGACCCAGTACTTC. This gives the protein CASSQGDHRVYQETQYF.

The chain couples TRBV27 to TRBJ2-5; 9 bases line up with TRBD1. The germline gives CDR1 MNHEY, CDR2 SMNVEV (reference sequence). CDR3 length: 16 residues. The junction had 7 bases not matched to a gene; V was cut back by 4 bases and J by 1 base. CDR3 coding DNA: TGTGCCAGCAGTTCAAGAGTGACAGGGGGCCAAGAGACCCAGTACTTC. This translates into CASSSRVTGGQETQYF.

The rearrangement links TRBV9 to TRBJ2-1; D remains unclear. Germline V lookup: CDR1 SGDLS, CDR2 YYNGEE. Trimming left V 0 bases short and J 4 bases short, with 5 bases between. The CDR3 runs 13 residues. The CDR3 DNA reads as TGTGCCAGCAGCGTAGCGTTGTACAATGAGCAGTTCTTC. Translating it yields CASSVALYNEQFF.

This clone was counted between two and nine times. The chain uses TRBV4-3 and TRBJ2-7, with 7 bases identical to TRBD1. Unmatched junction bases numbered 5, after V lost 3 bases and J lost 0 bases. CDR1 is LGHNA, CDR2 YSLEER, per germline. The CDR3 sequence is 15 residues long. The CDR3 DNA reads TGCGCCAGCAGCCAGGTGGACAGGACCTCCTACGAGCAGTACTTC. Amino acids: CASSQVDRTSYEQYF.

The CDR3 loop is CATSRHQLVGPEYEQYF. The CDR3 DNA sequence: TGTGCCACCAGCAGACACCAACTAGTTGGCCCAGAATACGAGCAGTACTTC. The chain uses TRBV15 and TRBJ2-7; maybe TRBD2 (5 bases). V dropped 2 bases and J dropped 4 bases, with 21 bases sitting between them. The germline gives CDR1 LNHNV, CDR2 YYDKDF (reference sequence). The CDR3 contains 17 residues.

CDR3 sequence: CASGGTGRNYGYTF. In DNA, the CDR3 is TGTGCCAGCGGGGGGACAGGGCGCAACTATGGCTACACCTTC. The J gene is TRBJ1-2, the V gene TRBV9, with 9 bases fitting TRBD1. The junction had 6 bases not matched to a gene; V was cut back by 7 bases and J by 2 bases. The CDR3 consists of 14 residues. The germline CDR1 and CDR2 sequences are SGDLS and YYNGEE.

This clone was observed once. The rearrangement joins TRBV19 to TRBJ1-1, with D perhaps TRBD1 (5 bases). CDR1 and CDR2 (germline): LNHDA, SQIVND (reference sequence). V gave up 2 bases and J gave up 5 bases, with 6 bases separating them. The CDR3 is made up of 12 amino acids. The CDR3 loop reads CASSIRGTEAFF. The CDR3 DNA reads TGTGCCAGTAGTATACGGGGGACTGAAGCTTTCTTT.

CDR3 amino acids: CASSQGLSGFTYEQYF. For the CDR3, the DNA is TGTGCCAGCAGCCAAGGTTTGTCAGGGTTCACCTACGAGCAGTACTTC. The chain combines TRBV11-1 with TRBJ2-7; weak D call: TRBD1 (5 bases). The CDR3 has 16 residues. Trimming cost V 5 bases and J 2 bases, with 19 bases left between them. CDR1 and CDR2 from the germline V gene are SGHAT and FQDESV (reference sequence).

This sequence joins TRBV29-1 and TRBJ1-2; 10 nucleotides agree with TRBD1. J was trimmed by 4 bases and V by 3 bases; bases with no gene match: 5. Per the germline V gene, CDR1 is SQVTM and CDR2 is ANQGSEA. The CDR3 has 14 residues. The CDR3 DNA follows: TGCAGCGTTGAGTTGACAGGGGGCTTCTATGGCTACACCTTC. Amino acid sequence: CSVELTGGFYGYTF.

The chain recombines TRBV28 with TRBJ2-5, with D perhaps matching TRBD2 (6 bases). V lost 4 bases, J lost 5 bases, and 23 bases lay in between. Germline values: CDR1 MDHEN, CDR2 SYDVKM. The CDR3 totals 17 residues. The CDR3 here is CASSSPIDSGGLETQYF. The CDR3 coding sequence is TGTGCCAGCAGTTCCCCGATCGACTCAGGAGGGTTGGAGACCCAGTACTTC.

This chain uses TRBV5-1 with TRBJ2-1, with 10 nucleotides matching TRBD2. The CDR3 consists of 15 residues. Germline V lookup: CDR1 SGHRS, CDR2 YFSETQ. V dropped 2 bases and J dropped 8; count of bases not matched to a gene: 7. CDR3 protein: CASSFNGLAGDEQFF. The CDR3 region has the DNA TGCGCCAGCAGCTTTAATGGTCTAGCGGGAGATGAGCAGTTCTTC.

This clone was seen a few times. V usage is TRBV9 and J usage is TRBJ1-4; D is possibly TRBD1 (6 bases). Trimming stripped 6 bases from V and 0 bases from J, with 12 bases between. Looked up from germline, CDR1 is SGDLS and CDR2 is YYNGEE. The CDR3 covers 15 residues. CDR3 loop: CASNTGQSTNEKLFF. CDR3 coding DNA: TGTGCCAGCAATACAGGGCAATCAACTAATGAAAAACTGTTTTTT.

V and J are TRBV28 and TRBJ2-1, with D perhaps matching TRBD1 (6 bases). From germline, CDR1 is MDHEN and CDR2 SYDVKM. Trimming cost V 7 bases and J 4 bases, with 11 bases left between them. CDR3 length: 13 residues. In DNA, the CDR3 is TGTGCCAGCAAGGGGACACTTTACAATGAGCAGTTCTTC. It yields the protein CASKGTLYNEQFF.

This chain joins TRBV7-2 and TRBJ2-5; tentative D call: TRBD2 (6 bases). V was cut by 6 bases and J by 3 bases, with 11 bases left in between. Germline loops: CDR1 SGHTA, CDR2 FQGNSA. The CDR3 runs 13 residues. Here the CDR3 reads CASSPPGEETQYF. The CDR3 nucleotides are TGTGCCAGCAGTCCTCCGGGGGAAGAGACCCAGTACTTC.

The J gene is TRBJ2-1, the V gene TRBV19; D possibly corresponds to TRBD1 (5 bases). This CDR3 has 15 residues. V lost 2 bases and J lost 0, with 8 bases in between. The germline CDR1 and CDR2 sequences are LNHDA and SQIVND (reference sequence). The CDR3 loop reads CASSIQGGSYNEQFF. CDR3 bases: TGTGCCAGTAGTATACAGGGCGGCTCCTACAATGAGCAGTTCTTC. Filled out from reference TRBV19 and TRBJ2-1, the complete variable domain reads DGGITQSPKYLFRKEGQNVTLSCEQNLNHDAMYWYRQDPGQGLRLIYYSQIVNDFQKGDIAEGYSVSREKKESFPLTVTSAQKNPTAFYLCASSIQGGSYNEQFFGPGTRLTVL.

Worth noting for this clone: Other DNA sequences in the same sample also yield this CDR3. V usage is TRBV27 and J usage is TRBJ2-7; 9 positions agree with TRBD2. Germline values: CDR1 MNHEY, CDR2 SMNVEV (reference sequence). Trimming removed 3 bases from V and 4 bases from J; junction bases left unmatched: 1. The CDR3 spans 13 residues. The CDR3 sequence: CASSLSGGYEQYF. The CDR3 DNA reads as TGTGCCAGCAGTTTGAGCGGGGGGTACGAGCAGTACTTC.

The chain links TRBV6-5 to TRBJ1-1; 10 nucleotides align to TRBD1. The CDR3 length is 14 residues. The V and J ends lost 6 bases and 3 bases, in that order; junction bases with no gene match: 4. Germline CDR1 and CDR2: MNHEY and SVGAGI. CDR3 DNA: TGTGCCAGCAGCCGACAGGGGGCTTACACTGAAGCTTTCTTT. It specifies CASSRQGAYTEAFF.

The rearrangement uses TRBV6-5 and TRBJ2-7; the match to TRBD2 covers 13 bases. The CDR3 spans 15 residues. Looked up from germline, CDR1 is MNHEY and CDR2 is SVGAGI. Trimming cost V 7 bases and J 3 bases; bases outside gene matches: 6. The CDR3 reads CASTPGLAGVYEQYF. DNA for the CDR3: TGTGCCAGCACCCCAGGACTAGCGGGAGTCTACGAGCAGTACTTC.

This clone turned up a few times. This rearrangement joins TRBV7-8 to TRBJ2-7; TRBD2 matches 9 bases. Trimming cost V 0 bases and J 6 bases; bases outside gene matches: 9. Germline V gene lookup returns CDR1 SGHVS and CDR2 FQNEAQ. There are 16 residues in the CDR3. As DNA, the CDR3 is TGTGCCAGCAGCTTAGCTGCGGGAGGGCCGACCCCCGAGCAGTACTTC. Amino acid sequence: CASSLAAGGPTPEQYF.

This chain uses TRBV11-3 with TRBJ2-7; TRBD2 aligns across 12 bases. Germline V gene sequence: CDR1 SGHNT, CDR2 YENEEA. CDR3 size: 15 residues. The trim removed 4 bases at V and 2 bases at J, leaving 3 bases unmatched. As DNA, the CDR3 is TGTGCCAGCAGCTACGGACTAGCGGGGACCTACGAGCAGTACTTC. Protein sequence: CASSYGLAGTYEQYF. The variable domain in full, with the rest retrieved from reference TRBV11-3 and TRBJ2-7, is EAGVVQSPRYKIIEKKQPVAFWCNPISGHNTLYWYLQNLGQGPELLIRYENEEAVDDSQLPKDRFSAERLKGVDSTLKIQPAELGDSAVYLCASSYGLAGTYEQYFGPGTRLTVT.

This clone has a handful of counts. The CDR3 DNA follows: TGTGCCATCAGGGACAGGGGGGAACAGCCCCAGCATTTT. Translating it yields CAIRDRGEQPQHF. This sequence joins TRBV10-3 and TRBJ1-5; 10 bases fit TRBD1. With 6 bases clipped from V and 7 bases from J, the junction kept 3 bases outside the gene matches. The CDR3 sequence is 13 residues long. The germline V gene encodes CDR1 ENHRY and CDR2 SYGVKD.

The count of this clone is one. This chain uses TRBV11-3 with TRBJ2-7, with 10 bases fitting TRBD1. Germline-derived CDR1 and CDR2 are SGHNT and YENEEA. V shed 5 bases and J 3 bases; nucleotides not matched to a gene: 13. The length of the CDR3 is 17 residues. For the CDR3, the DNA is TGTGCCAGCAGCCCACCTCCGGGGGGGACAGGGGTCTACGAGCAGTACTTC. Protein product: CASSPPPGGTGVYEQYF.

This clone was recorded only once. The chain is built from TRBV14 and TRBJ2-2; 10 nucleotides line up with TRBD2. Germline assignment: CDR1 SGHDN and CDR2 FVKESK. This CDR3 spans 15 amino acids. Trimming cost V 5 bases and J 4 bases; bases outside gene matches: 4. CDR3 nucleotide sequence: TGTGCCAGCAGCGTAGCGGGAGGCAGCACCGGGGAGCTGTTTTTT. It translates to CASSVAGGSTGELFF. Full variable domain (remainder filled in from reference TRBV14 and TRBJ2-2): EAGVTQFPSHSVIEKGQTVTLRCDPISGHDNLYWYRRVMGKEIKFLLHFVKESKQDESGMPNNRFLAERTGGTYSTLKVQPAELEDSGVYFCASSVAGGSTGELFFGEGSRLTVL.

For this clone: Relative to the germline gene, one junction end is altered; a read error may explain this. This chain connects TRBV5-4 to TRBJ2-2; a weak D match, TRBD1 (6 bases). Germline loops: CDR1 SGHNT, CDR2 YYREEE (reference sequence). The CDR3 spans 15 residues. The CDR3 region has the DNA TGTGCCAGCAGCAACCCATCAGGGGAAACCGGGGAGCCGTTTTTT. Encoded protein: CASSNPSGETGEPFF.

The rearrangement links TRBV19 to TRBJ1-2; the D gene is possibly TRBD1 (5 bases). The CDR3 spans 14 residues. V lost 4 bases and J 4 bases, leaving 13 bases between the germline ends. The germline gives CDR1 LNHDA, CDR2 SQIVND (reference sequence). CDR3 nucleotide sequence: TGTGCCAGTAGTAACCCATTTAGGGGCTATGGCTACACCTTC. It is translated as CASSNPFRGYGYTF.